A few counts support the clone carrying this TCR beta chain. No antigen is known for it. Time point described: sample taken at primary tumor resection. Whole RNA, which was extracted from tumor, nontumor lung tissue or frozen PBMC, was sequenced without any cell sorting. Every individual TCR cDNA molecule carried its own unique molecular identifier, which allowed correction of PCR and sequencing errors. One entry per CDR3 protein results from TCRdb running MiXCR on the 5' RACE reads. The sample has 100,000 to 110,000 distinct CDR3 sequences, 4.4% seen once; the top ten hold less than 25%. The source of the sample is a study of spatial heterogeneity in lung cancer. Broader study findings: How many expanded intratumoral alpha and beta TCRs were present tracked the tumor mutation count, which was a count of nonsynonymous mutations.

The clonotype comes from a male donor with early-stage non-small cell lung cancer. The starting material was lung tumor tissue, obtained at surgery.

CDR3 amino acids: CASSPESSGNTIYF. Written as DNA, the CDR3 is TGTGCCAGCTCACCAGAGAGCTCTGGAAACACCATATATTTT. The rearrangement joins TRBV18 to TRBJ1-3; D is ambiguous. Germline CDR1 is KGHSH and CDR2 is LQKENI. The V and J ends lost 2 bases and 0 bases respectively, with 5 bases between them. CDR3 length equals 14 residues.